The 13 T cell receptor beta chains presented below share a single source sample, sequenced in a study of CD8 T cells in ankylosing spondylitis. TCRdb re-called the 5' RACE reads through MiXCR, storing one row per CDR3 protein. The data show tens of thousands of distinct CDR3 sequences, 6% to 8% seen once. Material for sequencing was synovial fluid, either unsorted or a sorted T cell fraction (not recorded which). Receptors originate from a male donor with ankylosing spondylitis.

CDR3 nucleotides: TGTGCCAGCAGAGGTACTAGCGGGAGGGCCGGAGAGCAGTTCTTC. As protein: CASRGTSGRAGEQFF. The chain is built from TRBV6-1 and TRBJ2-1, with 13 positions matching TRBD2. Looked up from germline, CDR1 is MNHNS and CDR2 is SASEGT. This CDR3 region has 15 residues. The V gene end was trimmed by 6 bases and the J gene end by 10 bases; junction bases not matched to a gene: 9.

This chain joins TRBV6-5 and TRBJ1-2; 7 bases fit TRBD1. The V gene end was trimmed by 0 bases and the J gene end by 8 bases; junction bases not matched to a gene: 6. Germline V gene lookup returns CDR1 MNHEY and CDR2 SVGAGI. The CDR3 sequence is 14 residues long. DNA for the CDR3: TGTGCCAGCAGTTACTCGAGAGGGGGCAAGGGCTACACCTTC. It encodes CASSYSRGGKGYTF.

This clonotype came up many times. The genes are TRBV15 and TRBJ2-7, with D perhaps being TRBD1 or TRBD2 (5 bases each). Germline assignment: CDR1 LNHNV and CDR2 YYDKDF (reference sequence). V gave up 0 bases and J gave up 4 bases, with 10 bases separating them. The CDR3 covers 14 residues. The CDR3 DNA reads TGTGCCACCAGCAGAGAGAGGGGATATTACGAGCAGTACTTC. This encodes CATSRERGYYEQYF. Combining the CDR3 with reference TRBV15 and TRBJ2-7 gives the whole variable domain DAMVIQNPRYQVTQFGKPVTLSCSQTLNHNVMYWYQQKSSQAPKLLFHYYDKDFNNEADTPDNFQSRRPNTSFCFLDIRSPGLGDTAMYLCATSRERGYYEQYFGPGTRLTVT.

This clonotype was seen a few times. The V call is TRBV5-1, the J call TRBJ1-4; 10 positions match TRBD1. The trim removed 5 bases at V and 0 bases at J, leaving 7 bases unmatched. The CDR3 is 17 amino acids. CDR1 and CDR2 from the germline V gene are SGHRS and YFSETQ. Written as DNA, the CDR3 is TGCGCCAGCAGAACGACAGGGGGCTATTCAACTAATGAAAAACTGTTTTTT. Its protein is CASRTTGGYSTNEKLFF.

This clonotype was seen at least ten times. The chain carries TRBV12-3 or TRBV12-4 and TRBJ1-1; D unclear. This CDR3 is 15 amino acids long. V lost 8 bases and J lost 0, with 16 bases in between. CDR3 sequence (DNA): TGTGCCAGCGCTTGGGGAGGGCCCGTGAACACTGAAGCTTTCTTT. Its translation is CASAWGGPVNTEAFF.

This rearrangement joins TRBV7-8 to TRBJ1-6; D ambiguous. V dropped 2 bases and J dropped 7 bases, with 12 bases sitting between them. In germline, CDR1 is SGHVS, CDR2 FQNEAQ. This CDR3 is 15 amino acids long. The CDR3: CASSLRGVRNSPLHF. For the CDR3, the DNA is TGTGCCAGCAGCTTACGGGGAGTCAGAAATTCACCCCTCCACTTT.

This clonotype was seen at least ten times. The chain uses TRBV13 and TRBJ2-7; 13 bases are shared with TRBD2. V shed 1 base, J shed 2 bases, and the junction held 2 bases outside the gene matches. In germline, CDR1 is PRHDT, CDR2 FYEKMQ (reference sequence). This CDR3 has 16 residues. The CDR3 sequence is CASSLAGTSGTYEQYF. The CDR3 nucleotides are TGTGCCAGCAGCTTAGCAGGGACTAGCGGGACCTACGAGCAGTACTTC.

The chain recombines TRBV10-3 with TRBJ1-1; 7 bases match TRBD1. J gave up 6 bases and V 3 bases, and 10 bases lay outside the gene matches. The CDR3 length is 15 residues. From germline, CDR1 is ENHRY and CDR2 SYGVKD. Here the CDR3 DNA reads TGTGCCATCAGTGACGGGGACAGCCTCTACCCTGAAGCTTTCTTT. Translated: CAISDGDSLYPEAFF.

This clonotype was recorded a few times. This rearrangement joins TRBV20-1 to TRBJ1-2; weak D call: TRBD1 (6 bases). The CDR3 length is 16 residues. The V gene's germline CDR1 is DFQATT and CDR2 SNEGSKA (reference sequence). Trimming shortened V by 5 bases and J by 4 bases, and 23 bases separated the two germline ends. The CDR3 here is CSAAPPQGTGTYGYTF. The CDR3 coding sequence is TGCAGTGCTGCCCCCCCTCAGGGAACAGGGACCTATGGCTACACCTTC.

This clonotype has ten or more counts. The chain uses TRBV4-2 and TRBJ2-7, with D possibly TRBD1 on 6 matching bases. The CDR3 runs to 15 residues. Germline CDR1 reads LGHNA; CDR2 reads YNFKEQ. Trimming cost V 1 base and J 0 bases, with 10 bases left between them. The CDR3 DNA reads as TGTGCCAGCAGCCAAGCCGGGACAATCTCCTACGAGCAGTACTTC. This sequence encodes CASSQAGTISYEQYF.

This clonotype was counted ten times or more. The V and J genes are TRBV28 and TRBJ2-2; D could derive from TRBD1 or TRBD2 (5 bases each). Trimming removed 7 bases from V and 7 bases from J, with 10 bases in between. CDR1 is MDHEN, CDR2 SYDVKM, per germline. The CDR3 has 12 residues. The CDR3 sequence: CASTRDRGELFF. The CDR3, as DNA: TGTGCCAGCACCAGGGACCGCGGGGAGCTGTTTTTT.

The sample holds many counts of this clonotype. This rearrangement joins TRBV5-1 to TRBJ2-7, with TRBD2 matching 11 bases. Trimming at V came to 4 bases and at J to 0 bases, leaving 6 bases not matched to a gene. Germline CDR1 reads SGHRS; CDR2 reads YFSETQ. This CDR3 comprises 16 residues. CDR3 loop: CASSGGLAGGSYEQYF. The CDR3, as DNA: TGCGCCAGCAGCGGGGGGCTAGCGGGAGGCTCCTACGAGCAGTACTTC.

The table lists this clonotype with many counts. The chain combines TRBV4-1 with TRBJ2-3, with D maybe TRBD1 (5 bases). CDR1 is MGHRA and CDR2 is YSYEKL in the germline V gene. This CDR3 is 14 amino acids long. V dropped 0 bases and J dropped 6 bases, with 10 bases sitting between them. CDR3 sequence: CASSQEARGDTQYF. The CDR3 DNA follows: TGCGCCAGCAGCCAAGAGGCTAGGGGCGATACGCAGTATTTT.